This T cell receptor (beta chain) came from a study of breast tumors, draining lymph nodes, adjacent tissues. TCRdb redid the calling of the multiplex PCR reads with MiXCR, one entry per CDR3 protein. The sample includes over 150,000 distinct CDR3 sequences, roughly a third seen only once; the top ten take approximately 4.3%. Broader study findings: Most tumor T cells seemingly derive from lymph node, then expand in tumor.

This clonotype occurred many times. What it binds is unknown. Samples came from axillary lymph nodes draining the breast cancer. The TCR was taken from a female donor with breast cancer. Some clones in this sample may be carry-over from other donors' samples. Sequencing was done on a sample of axillary lymph node tissue.

The CDR3 sequence is CASSVGSNSQETQYF. CDR3 nucleotide sequence: TGTGCCAGCAGCGTAGGGTCAAACTCCCAAGAGACCCAGTACTTC. The chain uses TRBV9 and TRBJ2-5, with D unclear. V was clipped by 0 bases and J by 1 base, with 10 bases between them. Germline loops: CDR1 SGDLS, CDR2 YYNGEE. The CDR3 sequence is 15 residues long.